This passage covers 24 T cell receptor beta chains from one sample sequenced in a study of neurological immune-mediated disorders. TCRdb called the 5' RACE reads again in MiXCR, with one record for every CDR3 protein. Of around 40,000 distinct CDR3 sequences in the sample, 12% were seen once. Sequencing was done on a sample of PBMCs. These receptors originate from a female donor in good health.

This clonotype was detected many times. V and J are TRBV5-1 and TRBJ1-1, with no clear D. The CDR3 sequence is 14 residues long. The germline V gene has CDR1 SGHRS and CDR2 YFSETQ. Trimming removed 2 bases at V and 2 bases at J, with 10 bases between. Here the CDR3 DNA reads TGCGCCAGCAGCTTTTCTTCCCGAAACACTGAAGCTTTCTTT. Protein product: CASSFSSRNTEAFF.

This clonotype was picked up many times. The chain carries TRBV12-3 or TRBV12-4 and TRBJ2-5; TRBD2 agrees at 11 bases. Unmatched junction bases numbered 8, after V lost 4 bases and J lost 4 bases. The CDR3 has 16 amino acids. The CDR3 bases are TGTGCCAGCAGTTCCGGGGTTAGCGGGGGGGGAGAGACCCAGTACTTC. Amino acid sequence: CASSSGVSGGGETQYF.

Details on this clonotype: One end of the junction is discordant with germline, which a read error may explain. The chain is built from TRBV6-1 and TRBJ2-2; a weak D match, TRBD1 (6 bases). From germline, CDR1 is MNHNS and CDR2 SASEGT. The CDR3 loop spans 15 amino acids. The CDR3 DNA reads TGTGCCAGCAGAGGAGTACAGGGAGTCACCTGGGAGCCGTTTTTT. Protein sequence: CASRGVQGVTWEPFF.

This clonotype appeared many times. The chain combines TRBV7-9 with TRBJ1-2; no definite D call. Between the trimmed V and J ends, which lost 5 bases and 4 bases, there was a span of 14 bases. The CDR3 has 14 residues. Germline V gene lookup returns CDR1 SEHNR and CDR2 FQNEAQ (reference sequence). CDR3 amino acids: CASSLAAGPYGYTF. The DNA for the CDR3 is TGTGCCAGCAGCCTCGCGGCCGGCCCCTATGGCTACACCTTC.

This clonotype occurred many times. CDR3 residues: CASSSLDGSNYGYTF. The CDR3 nucleotides are TGCGCCAGCAGCTCTCTTGACGGGTCTAACTATGGCTACACCTTC. V usage is TRBV4-1 and J usage is TRBJ1-2; the D is unclear. The CDR3 consists of 15 residues. Per germline, CDR1 MGHRA and CDR2 YSYEKL. V was pared by 5 bases and J by 0 bases, with 13 bases between.

Ten or more counts support this clonotype. V and J are TRBV9 and TRBJ1-2; tentatively, D is TRBD1 (5 bases). V was trimmed by 3 bases and J by 8 bases, leaving 17 bases between them. The CDR3 spans 14 residues. Looked up from germline, CDR1 is SGDLS and CDR2 is YYNGEE. The DNA of the CDR3 is TGTGCCAGCAGCGCCACGGGGCAGGGAAGCGGCTACACCTTC. It encodes CASSATGQGSGYTF.

This clonotype was counted at least ten times. This chain uses TRBV20-1 with TRBJ1-4; no clear D gene. Germline CDR1 reads DFQATT; CDR2 reads SNEGSKA (reference sequence). V lost 3 bases and J lost 15, with 20 bases in between. The length of the CDR3 is 13 residues. CDR3 in DNA: TGCAGTGCTAGCTCCCGCCTTATGAACCAATTGTTTTTT. It translates to CSASSRLMNQLFF.

Details on this clonotype: Sequence at one end of the junction differs from germline and may be a read error. The chain is built from TRBV6-5 and TRBJ1-1; weak D call: TRBD1 (5 bases). The germline V gene has CDR1 MNHEY and CDR2 SVGAGI. This CDR3 is 17 amino acids long. CDR3 loop: CASSYSSSGGVNTEGFF. CDR3 DNA: TGTGCAAGCAGTTACTCGAGTTCTGGGGGAGTGAACACTGAAGGTTTCTTT.

This clonotype was seen many times. The V call is TRBV6-2 or TRBV6-3, the J call TRBJ1-5; D is unresolved. V was pared by 2 bases and J by 2 bases, with 16 bases between. There are 17 residues in the CDR3. The V gene's germline CDR1 is MNHEY and CDR2 SVGEGT. In DNA, the CDR3 is TGTGCCAGCAGTTACCCCCCTGATCCTAGGGGCAATCAGCCCCAGCATTTT. It yields the protein CASSYPPDPRGNQPQHF.

In its sample, this clonotype was seen many times. This rearrangement joins TRBV5-1 to TRBJ2-5; 7 nucleotides line up with TRBD1. This CDR3 is built from 15 residues. The V and J ends lost 2 bases and 2 bases, in that order; junction bases with no gene match: 6. Germline-derived CDR1 and CDR2 are SGHRS and YFSETQ. The CDR3 region has the DNA TGCGCCAGCAGCTTTTCAGGGACAGCACAAGAGACCCAGTACTTC. This codes for CASSFSGTAQETQYF.

This clonotype was seen ten or more times. V usage is TRBV13 and J usage is TRBJ1-1; D gene ambiguous. The CDR3 runs to 13 residues. Deletions cut 5 bases from V and 7 bases from J, with 14 bases between. Germline CDR1 and CDR2: PRHDT and FYEKMQ (reference sequence). The CDR3 reads CASSASDGIEAFF. Here the CDR3 DNA reads TGTGCCAGCAGCGCGTCGGACGGTATTGAAGCTTTCTTT.

This clonotype came up many times. The gene calls are TRBV5-1 and TRBJ2-2, with 10 positions matching TRBD1. The CDR3 has 17 amino acids. The ends lost 1 base at V and 6 bases at J; junction bases unmatched: 9. CDR1 and CDR2 from the germline V gene are SGHRS and YFSETQ. The CDR3 coding sequence is TGCGCCAGCAGCTTGTTGAAGACAGGGGGCGAAGCCGGGGAGCTGTTTTTT. Translation: CASSLLKTGGEAGELFF.

Ten or more counts support this clonotype. The V gene is TRBV3-1, the J gene TRBJ2-4; no definite D call. Looked up from germline, CDR1 is LGHDT and CDR2 is YNNKEL (reference sequence). This CDR3 is 12 amino acids long. The ends were cut back, 6 bases at V and 0 bases at J, with 3 bases in the middle. The CDR3 sequence: CASRGAKNIQYF. The CDR3 DNA follows: TGTGCCAGCAGGGGAGCCAAAAACATTCAGTACTTC. The variable domain in full, completed from reference TRBV3-1 and TRBJ2-4, reads DTAVSQTPKYLVTQMGNDKSIKCEQNLGHDTMYWYKQDSKKFLKIMFSYNNKELIINETVPNRFSPKSPDKAHLNLHINSLELGDSAVYFCASRGAKNIQYFGAGTRLSVL.

This clonotype was recorded at least ten times. The chain couples TRBV4-2 to TRBJ2-2; D not certain. The CDR3 has 15 residues. The germline CDR1 and CDR2 sequences are LGHNA and YNFKEQ. Deletions cut 1 base from V and 6 bases from J, with 12 bases between. For the CDR3, the DNA is TGTGCCAGCAGCCAAGGATTGGGTAACGCCGGGGAGCTGTTTTTT. It specifies CASSQGLGNAGELFF.

On this clonotype: No conserved phenylalanine or tryptophan ends this CDR3, so it is likely a read error. V gene TRBV7-8 combines with J gene TRBJ2-7; possible D gene TRBD1, 6 bases. This CDR3 is 14 amino acids long. Germline-derived CDR1 and CDR2 are SGHVS and FQNEAQ. V shed 5 bases and J shed 2 bases, with 13 bases lying between them. CDR3 sequence: CASSTQSGAYEQYC. CDR3 nucleotides: TGTGCCAGCAGCACTCAGTCAGGGGCCTACGAGCAGTACTGC.

This clonotype has just a few counts. In DNA, the CDR3 is TGCAGCGTGACCCAAGGGACGGCTTATGGCTACACCTTC. It is translated as CSVTQGTAYGYTF. The V gene is TRBV29-1, the J gene TRBJ1-2, with a weak D call TRBD1 (5 bases). The CDR3 length is 13 residues. Trimming removed 6 bases at V and 5 bases at J, with 16 bases between. Germline V gives CDR1 SQVTM, CDR2 ANQGSEA.

This clonotype showed up many times. The gene calls are TRBV5-6 and TRBJ1-5; tentative D call: TRBD1 (6 bases). V lost 4 bases and J lost 3, with 11 bases in between. CDR3 size: 14 residues. The germline gives CDR1 SGHDT, CDR2 YYEEEE. The CDR3 nucleotides are TGTGCCAGCAGCGCCACAGGGTTCAATCAGCCCCAGCATTTT. Encoded protein: CASSATGFNQPQHF. The variable domain in full, with the rest retrieved from reference TRBV5-6 and TRBJ1-5, is DAGVTQSPTHLIKTRGQQVTLRCSPKSGHDTVSWYQQALGQGPQFIFQYYEEEERQRGNFPDRFSGHQFPNYSSELNVNALLLGDSALYLCASSATGFNQPQHFGDGTRLSIL.

In the case of this clonotype: This could be a read error, since a much larger clone is one nucleotide away. The rearrangement links TRBV28 to TRBJ1-5, with 7 bases matching TRBD1. The V and J ends lost 5 bases and 5 bases, in that order; junction bases with no gene match: 9. The CDR3 runs to 15 residues. Germline loops: CDR1 MDHEN, CDR2 SYDVKM. As DNA, the CDR3 is TGTGCCAGCAGTGACGCCAACAGGGGCGATCAGCCCCAGCATTTT. Amino acid sequence: CASSDANRGDQPQHF.

This CDR3 is CASSPGDYNEQFF. CDR3 DNA: TGTGCCAGCTCACCTGGGGACTACAATGAGCAGTTCTTC. The rearrangement uses TRBV18 and TRBJ2-1; no reliable D call. V lost 3 bases and J 3 bases, leaving 6 bases between the germline ends. CDR3 length: 13 residues. Germline CDR1 and CDR2: KGHSH and LQKENI.

The chain recombines TRBV9 with TRBJ2-2; 9 bases line up with TRBD1. The CDR3 sequence is 16 residues long. Germline loops: CDR1 SGDLS, CDR2 YYNGEE. J was trimmed by 3 bases and V by 2 bases; bases with no gene match: 5. Written as DNA, the CDR3 is TGTGCCAGCAGCGTCGGGACAGGGTATGACACCGGGGAGCTGTTTTTT. Translated, it gives CASSVGTGYDTGELFF.

This clonotype was picked up many times. This rearrangement joins TRBV27 to TRBJ1-1, with D perhaps TRBD1 (6 bases). The CDR3 contains 18 residues. Germline V gene sequence: CDR1 MNHEY, CDR2 SMNVEV (reference sequence). Trimming took off 5 bases at V and 4 bases at J, with 26 bases between the two ends. CDR3 nucleotides: TGTGCCAGCAGTGCTCTCGCTTCGCCTCTAACAGGGAGCACTGAAGCTTTCTTT. Protein sequence: CASSALASPLTGSTEAFF.

This clonotype was seen ten or more times. This chain links TRBV25-1 with TRBJ2-1; maybe TRBD2 (7 bases). Germline V CDR1 and CDR2: MGHDK, SYGVNS. The CDR3 has 17 amino acids. The V end lost 0 bases, the J end lost 2 bases, and 14 bases lay between the germline ends. CDR3 protein: CASSEYGWRGPYNEQFF. The CDR3 coding sequence is TGTGCCAGCAGTGAATATGGTTGGCGGGGGCCCTACAATGAGCAGTTCTTC. Using reference TRBV25-1 and TRBJ2-1 for the parts outside the CDR3, the full variable domain is EADIYQTPRYLVIGTGKKITLECSQTMGHDKMYWYQQDPGMELHLIHYSYGVNSTEKGDLSSESTVSRIRTEHFPLTLESARPSHTSQYLCASSEYGWRGPYNEQFFGPGTRLTVL.

Many counts were recorded for this clonotype. The genes are TRBV28 and TRBJ2-7; 7 nucleotides match TRBD2. CDR1 is MDHEN, CDR2 SYDVKM, per germline. Trimming at V came to 4 bases and at J to 2 bases, leaving 8 bases not matched to a gene. The CDR3 sequence is 15 residues long. The CDR3 DNA is TGTGCCAGCAGTTCGCTAGCGGAGAACACCTACGAGCAGTACTTC. Translation gives CASSSLAENTYEQYF.

About this clonotype itself: The junction departs from germline at one end; a sequencing error may be responsible. The chain employs TRBV7-8 and TRBJ2-7, with a tentative D call TRBD1 (5 bases). The CDR3 extends over 14 amino acids. Germline V gene data show CDR1 as SGHVS and CDR2 as FQNEAQ. The CDR3 DNA reads as TGTGCCAGCACCCCTCAGGGTTTTGCCTACGATCAGTACTTC. Translating gives CASTPQGFAYDQYF.